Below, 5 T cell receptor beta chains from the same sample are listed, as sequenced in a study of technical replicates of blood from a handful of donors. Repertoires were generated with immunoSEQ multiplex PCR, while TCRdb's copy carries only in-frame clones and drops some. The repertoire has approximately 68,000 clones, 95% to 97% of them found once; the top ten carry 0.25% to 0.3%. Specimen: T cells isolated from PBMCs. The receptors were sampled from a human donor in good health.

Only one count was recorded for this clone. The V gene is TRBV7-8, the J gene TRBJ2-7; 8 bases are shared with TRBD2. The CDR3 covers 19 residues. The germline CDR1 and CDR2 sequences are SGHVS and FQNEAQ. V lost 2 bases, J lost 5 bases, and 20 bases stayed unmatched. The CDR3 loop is CASSLFGLAARNMPHEQYF. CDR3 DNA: TGTGCCAGCAGCTTATTCGGACTAGCTGCAAGAAACATGCCCCACGAGCAGTACTTC.

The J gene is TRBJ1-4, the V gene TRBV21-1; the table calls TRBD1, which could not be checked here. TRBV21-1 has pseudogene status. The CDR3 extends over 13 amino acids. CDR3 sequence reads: CASRRGSGEKLFF. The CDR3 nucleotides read TGTGCCAGCAGAAGGGGATCTGGCGAAAAACTGTTTTTT.

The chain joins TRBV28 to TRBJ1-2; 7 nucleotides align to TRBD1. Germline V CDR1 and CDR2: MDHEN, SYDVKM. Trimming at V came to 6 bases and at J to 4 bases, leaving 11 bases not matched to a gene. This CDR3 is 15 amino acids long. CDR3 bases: TGTGCCAGCAGGTCCGGGACAGTTTTAATCTATGGCTACACCTTC. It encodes CASRSGTVLIYGYTF.

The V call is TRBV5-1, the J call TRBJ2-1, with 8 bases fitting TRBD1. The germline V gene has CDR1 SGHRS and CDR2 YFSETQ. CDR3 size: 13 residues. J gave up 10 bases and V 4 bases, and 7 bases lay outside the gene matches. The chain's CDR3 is CASSGGRDREQFF. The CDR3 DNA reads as TGCGCCAGCAGCGGTGGACGGGACAGGGAGCAGTTCTTC.

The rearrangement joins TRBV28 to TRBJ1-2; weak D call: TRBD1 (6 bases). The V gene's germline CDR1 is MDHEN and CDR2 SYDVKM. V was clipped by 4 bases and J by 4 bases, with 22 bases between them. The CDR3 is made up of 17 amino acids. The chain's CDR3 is CASSSYALQGEGYGYTF. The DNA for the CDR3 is TGTGCCAGCAGTTCATACGCTCTACAGGGTGAGGGCTATGGCTACACCTTC.